Sequencing of this TCR beta chain was carried out in a study of shared clonotypes between healthy human individuals. Study details: Donors consisted of two women and three men between 18 and 49.

Deep was the level used in running the assay. Around 31,000 T cell genomes, or roughly 300 ng DNA, went into unsorted PBMC replicate PCRs. Ten immunoSEQ deep assay plates held the unsorted PBMC DNA. Generated by immunoSEQ multiplex PCR, the TCRdb table keeps only in-frame clones and is missing some. This sample has roughly 500,000 clones, with almost 80% found just once. Germline lookup yields CDR1 SGHRS and CDR2 YFSETQ. V lost 2 bases and J 2 bases, leaving 16 bases between the germline ends. CDR3 length: 16 amino acids. The sample consisted of PBMCs. The clonotype was recovered from a woman aged 40 to 49 in good health. Some clones in this sample may be carry-over from other donors' samples. The V gene is TRBV5-1, the J gene TRBJ2-5, with D tentatively TRBD1 or TRBD2 (5 bases each). CDR3: CASSFGTPRGQETQYF. In DNA, the CDR3 is TGCGCCAGCAGCTTTGGGACCCCCAGAGGGCAAGAGACCCAGTACTTC.